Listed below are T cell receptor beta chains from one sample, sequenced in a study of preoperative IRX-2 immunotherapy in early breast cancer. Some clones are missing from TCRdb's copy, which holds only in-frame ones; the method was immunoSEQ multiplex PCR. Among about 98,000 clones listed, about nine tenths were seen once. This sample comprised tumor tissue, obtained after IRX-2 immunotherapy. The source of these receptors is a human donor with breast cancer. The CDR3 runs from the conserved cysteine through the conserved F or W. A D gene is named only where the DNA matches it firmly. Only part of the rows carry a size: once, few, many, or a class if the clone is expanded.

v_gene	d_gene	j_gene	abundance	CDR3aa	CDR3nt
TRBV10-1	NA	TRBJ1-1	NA	CASSESRGTGTEAFF	TGCGCCAGCAGTGAATCGCGGGGGACGGGGACTGAAGCTTTCTTT
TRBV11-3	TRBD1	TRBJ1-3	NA	CASSPGGSSGNTIYF	TGTGCCAGCAGCCCAGGGGGGTCCTCTGGAAACACCATATATTTT
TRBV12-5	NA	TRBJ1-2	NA	CASFSGTGLRGYTF	TGTGCCAGCTTTTCCGGGACGGGCTTGCGTGGCTACACCTTC
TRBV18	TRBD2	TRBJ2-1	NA	CASSPPGLAYEQFF	TGTGCCAGCTCACCCCCGGGACTAGCATATGAGCAGTTCTTC
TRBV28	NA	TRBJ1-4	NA	CASSPAPGSEKLFF	TGTGCCAGCAGCCCCGCCCCAGGGTCTGAAAAACTGTTTTTT
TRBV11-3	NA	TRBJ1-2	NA	CASSPAGSPDYGYTF	TGTGCCAGCAGCCCGGCGGGTTCACCTGACTATGGCTACACCTTC
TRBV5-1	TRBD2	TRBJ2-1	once	CASSTGTTRGYNEQFF	TGCGCCAGCAGCACCGGGACTACGCGAGGTTACAATGAGCAGTTCTTC
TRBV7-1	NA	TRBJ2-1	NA	CASSWGTYNEQFF	TGTGCCAGCAGCTGGGGGACCTACAATGAGCAGTTCTTC
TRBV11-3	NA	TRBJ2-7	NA	CASSPLRTRSSYEQYF	TGTGCCAGCAGCCCCCTCCGGACGCGGAGCTCCTACGAGCAGTACTTC
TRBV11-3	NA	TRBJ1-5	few	CASSLSWTSNQPQHF	TGTGCCAGCAGCTTGTCATGGACCTCCAATCAGCCCCAGCATTTT
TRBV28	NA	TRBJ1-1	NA	CASTLGAMNTEAFF	TGTGCCAGCACCTTGGGGGCCATGAACACTGAAGCTTTCTTT
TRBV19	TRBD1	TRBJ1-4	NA	CASSKRTGFATNEKLFF	TGTGCCAGTAGTAAGCGGACAGGCTTTGCAACTAATGAAAAACTGTTTTTT